This T cell receptor beta chain was identified during a study of T cells after yellow fever vaccination. Study context: Some fractions had low cell numbers, and these were prepared with SMART-Seq v4 Ultra Low Input. Study-wide points: Repertoires sorted by FACS could include abundant clonotypes that are contaminants from the bulk population. Booster samples showed a return of most primary-vaccination clones (roughly 96% CD4, approximately 90% CD8). Only a small proportion of the clonotypes turned up in both the CD4 and the CD8 compartments, likely arising from convergent recombination.

TCRdb fed the 5' RACE reads into MiXCR, producing one record per CDR3 protein. The sample lists approximately 550,000 distinct CDR3 sequences; under 25% were seen once. Looked up from germline, CDR1 is SGHTA and CDR2 is FQGNSA. CDR3 length: 15 amino acids. Trimming removed 0 bases from V and 4 bases from J; junction bases left unmatched: 3. Worth noting for this clonotype: Antigen: not known.

This rearrangement joins TRBV7-2 to TRBJ2-1, with 7 bases identical to TRBD2. The TCR sequence derives from a man aged 25 to 40 who received the YFV17D yellow fever vaccine. The sample here was PBMCs, taken 15 days after the yellow fever booster vaccination. The DNA for the CDR3 is TGTGCCAGCAGCTTAGCTAGCGGGCCGTACAATGAGCAGTTCTTC. It specifies CASSLASGPYNEQFF.